Listed below are T cell receptor beta chains from one sample, sequenced in a study of blood T cell repertoires in COVID-19. Assay: immunoSEQ multiplex PCR; the TCRdb copy retains only in-frame clones and omits some. The sample lists a few hundred thousand clones, 70% to 90% seen once, with 4.3% in the top ten. The sample taken for sequencing was PBMCs or T cells enriched from blood (not recorded which). The receptors here all came from a woman in her 30s who had recovered from COVID-19. CDR3s include the opening cysteine and the closing phenylalanine or tryptophan. A D gene is named only where the DNA matches it firmly. Where a row states a size, it is once, few, many or the class of an expanded clone; other rows omit it.

J gene: TRBJ2-5
clone size: -
V gene: TRBV2
D gene: TRBD2
CDR3 length: 16
CDR3 protein: CASRATSGGKQETQYF
CDR3 DNA: TGTGCCAGCAGGGCGACTAGCGGGGGGAAACAAGAGACCCAGTACTTC

J gene: TRBJ1-6
clone size: few
V gene: TRBV7-9
D gene: TRBD1
CDR3 length: 15
CDR3 protein: CASSGQGANNSPLHF
CDR3 DNA: TGTGCCAGCAGCGGACAGGGGGCCAATAATTCACCCCTCCACTTT

J gene: TRBJ1-2
clone size: once
V gene: TRBV30
D gene: -
CDR3 length: 11
CDR3 protein: CAWSVLYGYTF
CDR3 DNA: TGTGCCTGGAGTGTCCTATATGGCTACACCTTC

J gene: TRBJ1-6
clone size: once
V gene: TRBV24-1
D gene: -
CDR3 length: 11
CDR3 protein: CATSDPPSLHF
CDR3 DNA: TGTGCCACCAGTGACCCCCCCTCCCTCCACTTT

J gene: TRBJ1-6
clone size: once
V gene: TRBV6-1
D gene: TRBD1
CDR3 length: 15
CDR3 protein: CASSEVEAGGSPLHF
CDR3 DNA: TGTGCCAGCAGTGAAGTAGAGGCAGGGGGTTCACCCCTCCACTTT

J gene: TRBJ2-7
clone size: once
V gene: TRBV7-3
D gene: TRBD1
CDR3 length: 14
CDR3 protein: CASSPGQGLYEQYF
CDR3 DNA: TGTGCCAGCAGCCCGGGACAGGGCCTCTACGAGCAGTACTTC

J gene: TRBJ2-5
clone size: -
V gene: TRBV9
D gene: -
CDR3 length: 14
CDR3 protein: CASSVEGEGETQYF
CDR3 DNA: TGTGCCAGCAGCGTAGAAGGGGAAGGGGAGACCCAGTACTTC

J gene: TRBJ2-5
clone size: -
V gene: TRBV4-1
D gene: -
CDR3 length: 15
CDR3 protein: CASSQETRDQETQYF
CDR3 DNA: TGCGCCAGCAGCCAAGAAACGCGTGACCAAGAGACCCAGTACTTC

J gene: TRBJ1-6
clone size: -
V gene: TRBV28
D gene: TRBD1
CDR3 length: 15
CDR3 protein: CASTNFPGQISPLHF
CDR3 DNA: TGTGCCAGCACCAACTTCCCGGGACAGATATCACCCCTCCACTTT

J gene: TRBJ1-5
clone size: -
V gene: TRBV19
D gene: TRBD1
CDR3 length: 22
CDR3 protein: CASSTYNGVGTGGIYSNQPQHF
CDR3 DNA: TGTGCCAGTAGTACCTATAATGGAGTAGGGACAGGGGGCATCTATAGCAATCAGCCCCAGCATTTT

J gene: TRBJ2-5
clone size: once
V gene: TRBV19
D gene: -
CDR3 length: 14
CDR3 protein: CASSIGTAQETQYF
CDR3 DNA: TGTGCCAGTAGTATAGGGACAGCCCAAGAGACCCAGTACTTC

J gene: TRBJ1-3
clone size: -
V gene: TRBV11-2
D gene: -
CDR3 length: 13
CDR3 protein: CASSINRGNTIYF
CDR3 DNA: TGTGCCAGCAGCATTAACAGGGGAAACACCATATATTTT

J gene: TRBJ2-1
clone size: -
V gene: TRBV19
D gene: -
CDR3 length: 12
CDR3 protein: CASSIGHNEQFF
CDR3 DNA: TGTGCCAGTAGTATAGGGCACAATGAGCAGTTCTTC

J gene: TRBJ1-1
clone size: -
V gene: TRBV6-5
D gene: -
CDR3 length: 15
CDR3 protein: CASSIRPLLNTEAFF
CDR3 DNA: TGTGCCAGCAGTATCCGCCCTCTACTGAACACTGAAGCTTTCTTT

J gene: TRBJ1-1
clone size: -
V gene: TRBV5-1
D gene: TRBD1
CDR3 length: 16
CDR3 protein: CASSWTGGGMNTEAFF
CDR3 DNA: TGCGCCAGCAGCTGGACAGGGGGAGGGATGAACACTGAAGCTTTCTTT

J gene: TRBJ1-3
clone size: -
V gene: TRBV18
D gene: TRBD1
CDR3 length: 19
CDR3 protein: CASSPRGGLTSYSGNTIYF
CDR3 DNA: TGTGCCAGCTCACCAAGAGGGGGCCTGACCTCCTACTCTGGAAACACCATATATTTT

J gene: TRBJ1-2
clone size: -
V gene: TRBV4-2
D gene: -
CDR3 length: 14
CDR3 protein: CASSPRGGADGYTF
CDR3 DNA: TGTGCCAGCAGCCCGCGTGGGGGGGCGGATGGCTACACCTTC

J gene: TRBJ1-4
clone size: -
V gene: TRBV5-4
D gene: -
CDR3 length: 17
CDR3 protein: CASSLGGNRGKGEKLFF
CDR3 DNA: TGTGCCAGCAGCTTGGGAGGGAACCGCGGGAAGGGTGAAAAACTGTTTTTT